This T cell receptor beta chain stems from a study of blood T cell repertoires in COVID-19 (dated by TCRdb to 2019 to 2021). Describing the broader study: The collaborator samples originated in the United States, Italy and Spain and spanned the acute and convalescent phases of COVID-19. The material from the prospective study consisted of cDNA or gDNA derived from T cells, B-cell-depleted T cells, or PBMCs. Deeply sampled blood TCRbeta repertoires from subjects exposed to, actively infected with, or recovered from COVID-19 were included in the dataset. The repertoires were made available in a free public database intended to serve as a resource for research on the immune response to SARS-CoV-2. Samples came from the ongoing ImmuneRACE study (first 160 participants) plus 1,254 subjects from 6 global collaborators. A de-identified subject ID, COVID-19 status, age in years and sex were almost always included in the sample metadata. HLA class I and class II types, where available, came from metadata supplied by the sample provider rather than from assay-based typing.

The collaborating institutions used their own protocols to collect whole blood in K2EDTA tubes. For TCRbeta analysis, collaborators shipped samples in one of three forms: frozen whole blood, isolated PBMCs, or DNA extracted from either of those sample types. This clone was observed once. The antigen it binds to is not known. Base qualities were left out, and no much larger clone turns up one base away. Study-wide findings and limitations: Clinical and demographic metadata were provided uncurated, with the amount varying by source and participant.

Taken from cysteine to phenylalanine, the CDR3 has 14 residues. Kept here is only the CDR3 DNA, which spans 42 bases and is read in frame from base 1. Trimming removed 6 bases from V and 1 base from J, leaving 13 bases between the germline ends. From a lookup of the germline V gene, CDR1 and CDR2 are MDHEN and SYDVKM. The immunoSEQ Assay, a bias-controlled multiplex PCR, was used to amplify TCRbeta CDR3 regions from genomic DNA. In the authors' own workflow: The number of nucleated cells in each sample was estimated from the amplification of reference gene primers within the assay. To quantify the absolute abundance of each unique TCRbeta CDR3 rearrangement, sequence reads were collapsed and filtered. Productive Simpson clonality was computed per sample as the square root of Simpson's diversity index over productive rearrangements. Drawn from immuneACCESS, this table holds only the in-frame rearrangements with V and J called that TCRdb kept. Clones are partly lost; checked studies trace under half to an unresolved V gene and leave the rest unexplained. The V and J calls and clone size are taken from that table; D and trimming were inferred from the DNA. The sample yields 300,000 or so clones; around 90% were counted once. 1.3% of the sample lies in the top ten.

The chain was built from TRBV28 and TRBJ2-7; confidence is insufficient to name the D gene. This clonotype was obtained from a man in his 70s with acute or convalescent COVID-19. Sequences were obtained from peripheral blood. The nucleotide sequence is given as TGTGCCAGCAGGGCAAACTACGTTTCCTACGAGCAGTACTTC. This encodes CASRANYVSYEQYF.